The entry that follows covers one T cell receptor beta chain sequence. Its antigen is undetermined. This record belongs to a study of CD8 T cells in Susac syndrome. The multiple sclerosis control cohort comprised treatment-naive individuals presenting with stable or active relapsing-remitting disease. Bulk CD8+ and CD4+ cells came from magnetic negative isolation; CD8+ TEMRA by FACS. With random hexamers, 0.5 to 1 ug RNA was reverse transcribed. TCR beta CDR3 was amplified by immunoSEQ covering 54 Vbeta and 13 Jbeta. MiXCR, run by TCRdb on the immunoSEQ multiplex PCR reads, gives a single entry per CDR3 protein. This table has a few hundred thousand distinct CDR3 sequences, about 95% appearing once. The study, taken as a whole, reports: The authors acknowledged that the study's TCR sequencing and HLA analysis involved relatively few individuals.

Germline V gives CDR1 GTSNPN, CDR2 SVGIG (reference sequence). V lost 5 bases to trimming and J lost 9 bases, with 17 bases between them. This CDR3 contains 13 residues. The sample was CD4+ T cells from PBMCs. The V and J genes are TRBV30 and TRBJ1-5, with a possible D match to TRBD1 (6 bases). This TCR derives from a human donor with multiple sclerosis. Here the CDR3 DNA reads TGTGCCTGGGCAGGGACACTTCAGGGGCCCCAGCATTTT. Amino acid sequence: CAWAGTLQGPQHF.